The clone carrying this T cell receptor (beta chain) was counted between two and nine times. A single record per CDR3 protein comes from TCRdb applying MiXCR to the RT-PCR reads. Counted here are around 23,000 distinct CDR3 sequences, about 30% occurring once; the ten biggest clones make up 48%. The source of the sample is a study of patients and donors after allogeneic stem cell transplantation. CDR1 is SGHNT and CDR2 is YYREEE in the germline V gene (reference sequence). CDR3 size: 13 residues. With 4 bases removed from V and 5 bases from J, the gap between germline ends came to 10 bases. This TCR was sampled from a human donor who was either an allogeneic HSCT recipient or a stem cell or donor lymphocyte infusion donor (not recorded which). It is not recorded whose cells these are; they may come from a transplant donor. The sample was blood, either unsorted or a sorted T cell fraction (not recorded which). V and J are TRBV5-4 and TRBJ2-4, with D perhaps matching TRBD1 (6 bases). CDR3 in DNA: TGTGCCAGCAGCCCCCGACAGGAAAACATTCAGTACTTC. Translated: CASSPRQENIQYF.